This T cell receptor (beta chain) was observed in a study of regulatory T cells in long-lasting Graves disease. Study-wide points: The researchers studied only peripheral blood, not thyroid tissue. Persistent cases of Graves' showed reduced TCR diversity relative to newly diagnosed patients. Persistent disease was characterized by preferential usage of TRBV28, TRBJ1-2 and TRBJ2-5.

This clonotype was detected ten times or more. Its cognate antigen is unknown. Time point: persistent/refractory GD, antithyroid drugs over 5 years with positive TRAb. After RNA was extracted from PBMCs, the TCR library was made from it. Through Arm-PCR of CDR3 regions and iRepertoire HTBI primers, TCR beta libraries were built. In the authors' methods: Gene usage covered some 60 TRBV and 13 to 15 TRBJ segments. Each CDR3 protein gets one entry after TCRdb re-called the multiplex PCR reads with MiXCR. TCRdb's processing, not the study's, gives the V and J calls here. The table has roughly 400,000 distinct CDR3 sequences, around 20% seen once; the top ten hold 14%. This CDR3 has 16 residues. V dropped 7 bases and J dropped 2 bases, with 15 bases sitting between them. Germline V gives CDR1 MDHEN, CDR2 SYDVKM.

The origin of this receptor is a female donor with Graves disease. This sample comprised peripheral blood mononuclear cells (PBMCs), obtained when the disease was refractory, from a patient treated with antithyroid drugs. J is TRBJ1-6 and V is TRBV28, with D perhaps matching TRBD1 (6 bases). The CDR3 DNA reads as TGTGCCAGCAAGGACACAGGGCGGGCCTATAATTCACCCCTCCACTTT. This sequence encodes CASKDTGRAYNSPLHF. Together with reference TRBV28 and TRBJ1-6, the CDR3 gives the full variable domain: DVKVTQSSRYLVKRTGEKVFLECVQDMDHENMFWYRQDPGLGLRLIYFSYDVKMKEKGDIPEGYSVSREKKERFSLILESASTNQTSMYLCASKDTGRAYNSPLHFGNGTRLTVT.